Listed below are T cell receptor beta chains from one sample, sequenced in a study of T cells in Graves' hyperthyroidism and ophthalmopathy. TCRdb used MiXCR to reprocess the multiplex PCR reads, holding one entry per CDR3 protein. The sample yields 500,000 to 600,000 distinct CDR3 sequences, 46% seen once. Sequenced input: peripheral blood or thyroid tissue (not recorded which). The receptors here all came from an adult woman with Graves' disease, either hyperthyroidism or ophthalmopathy (not recorded which). The CDR3 runs from the conserved cysteine through the conserved F or W. Each record gives: V gene, CDR3 length, CDR3 protein.

TRBV12-3/TRBV12-4 17 CASSLVSGQVGNQPQHF
TRBV5-1 15 CASSRDARSATEAFF
TRBV15 15 CATSRDLVVGNEQFF
TRBV10-3 13 CANGAEAHGELFF
TRBV7-9 20 CASTKGAGTPGKGSKNIQYF
TRBV10-2 15 CASSYAPGLAYEQYF
TRBV5-5 15 CASSSSRGWTYEQYF
TRBV20-1 13 CSASKSNNQPQHF
TRBV19 17 CASSTKSRSGFNQPQHF
TRBV5-1 17 CASSLALRTGGSHEQYF
TRBV7-6 13 CASSPQRGSQQYF
TRBV2 13 CASTIHDTGELFF
TRBV20-1 12 CSARNRGETQYF
TRBV7-2 17 CASTPFRLAGDGETQYF
TRBV2 13 CASRVTGVDGYTF
TRBV19 16 CASSMPGKVWGETQYF
TRBV15 14 CATSIGGYQETQYF
TRBV20-1 13 CSASDGTGQPQHF
TRBV25-1 12 CASRVGVPPLHF
TRBV7-2 12 CASSFRWKTQYF
TRBV20-1 13 CSARGGGEETQYF
TRBV4-2 16 CASSPIGQGDSYEQYF
TRBV9 16 CASSVAGGAWTGELFF
TRBV6-5 13 CASRRQTNTEAFF
TRBV7-2 15 CASSRSGKRSQPQHF
TRBV11-2 12 CASSLEGLTQYF
TRBV29-1 12 CSDLDRGRGYTF
TRBV7-9 8 CASDEQYF
TRBV2 14 CASSDRGADHGHTF
TRBV7-9 15 CASSLGGLASNEQYF
TRBV10-3 13 CAISDGSSYEQYF
TRBV7-2 15 CASSSRTSFSETQYF
TRBV29-1 12 CSVLTGATEAFF
TRBV29-1 12 CSALTDKRTQYF
TRBV6-5 13 CASSYRSGQPQHF
TRBV28 15 CARLDRGLNNSPLHF
TRBV2 15 CASRKLAGDYNEQFF
TRBV7-3 14 CASSIGHQSYEQYF
TRBV15 16 CATSSGNSVGGDTQYF
TRBV20-1 12 CSASYDGYEQYF
TRBV7-9 12 CASSLDLQPQHF
TRBV30 12 CARTEANTEAFF
TRBV5-5 15 CASSLAWGGNQPQHF
TRBV2 15 CASRVTGTANSPLHF
TRBV2 15 CASSGTSGRAQPQYF
TRBV7-8 14 CASGPFGQNTGAFF
TRBV29-1 12 CSVTVQQYEQYF
TRBV15 15 CATSRDRGTGRLYTF
TRBV20-1 12 CSAGPGDQPQHF
TRBV25-1 16 CASSWSGLQCNQPQHF
TRBV12-3/TRBV12-4 16 CASSLDRANSNQPQHF
TRBV19 15 CASSIAGATEQPQHF
TRBV14 13 CASSQNGNSPLHF
TRBV29-1 16 CSVEVVGRDRRYEQYF
TRBV7-2 10 CASLFYEQYF